By share, the clone carrying this TCR beta chain ranks as medium-sized. Its matching antigen is unknown. Repertoires were generated with immunoSEQ multiplex PCR, while TCRdb's copy carries only in-frame clones and drops some. The profile shows about 2,000 clones, roughly a third of them singletons. The sample belongs to a study of T cells in localized non-small cell lung cancer. The study's findings and limits: Among the top 100 tumor clones, a median about 59 appeared in adjacent lung. Because only a single region of the tumor was sequenced, heterogeneity remains possible. Longer overall survival was associated with a higher density of T cells in the blood. Uninvolved adjacent lung had higher T cell clonality than tumor and all other tissues.

Germline CDR1 and CDR2: SGHNT and YENEEA. The CDR3 has 17 amino acids. J lost 0 bases, V lost 3 bases, and 8 bases had no gene match. This clonotype was obtained from a male donor at least 60 years old with stage II lung adenocarcinoma. Sequencing used lung tumor tissue, obtained before any cancer treatment. The chain has TRBV11-3 and TRBJ1-5; TRBD1 matches at 7 bases. The CDR3 DNA reads as TGTGCCAGCAGCTTTGGTCCGGGACAGAATAGCAATCAGCCCCAGCATTTT. It translates to CASSFGPGQNSNQPQHF.